What follows are 16 T cell receptor beta chains derived from one specimen sequenced in a study of T cell changes during pregnancy in multiple sclerosis. Some clones are missing from TCRdb's copy, which holds only in-frame ones; the method was immunoSEQ multiplex PCR. The sample shows roughly 87,000 clones, about 89% of them seen only once. The sequenced sample was PBMCs, obtained in the first trimester of pregnancy. The receptors were sampled from a female donor in good health, serving as a control in a pregnancy study. Some clones in this sample may be carry-over from other donors' samples.

The chain carries TRBV30 and TRBJ2-3; 16 nucleotides line up with TRBD2. Trimming at V came to 8 bases and at J to 2 bases, leaving 10 bases not matched to a gene. Germline CDR1 and CDR2: GTSNPN and SVGIG (reference sequence). CDR3 length equals 17 residues. Here the CDR3 reads CANTGTSGRADTDTQYF. The CDR3 nucleotides are TGTGCCAATACCGGGACTAGCGGGAGGGCGGACACAGATACGCAGTATTTT.

The chain couples TRBV28 to TRBJ2-1; weak D call: TRBD2 (5 bases). The V gene's germline CDR1 is MDHEN and CDR2 SYDVKM. The ends were cut back, 3 bases at V and 1 base at J, with 10 bases in the middle. This CDR3 region has 15 residues. This chain's CDR3 is CASSFVGESYNEQFF. For the CDR3, the DNA is TGTGCCAGCAGTTTCGTGGGAGAGTCCTACAATGAGCAGTTCTTC.

This clone was detected once. CDR3 loop: CASSPLAGSTDTQYF. The CDR3 nucleotides read TGTGCCAGCTCACCACTAGCGGGGAGCACAGATACGCAGTATTTT. The gene calls are TRBV18 and TRBJ2-3, with 8 bases lining up with TRBD2. CDR3 length: 15 amino acids. The junction had 0 bases not matched to a gene; V was cut back by 1 base and J by 0 bases. Germline V lookup: CDR1 KGHSH, CDR2 LQKENI. Together with reference TRBV18 and TRBJ2-3, the CDR3 gives the full variable domain: NAGVMQNPRHLVRRRGQEARLRCSPMKGHSHVYWYRQLPEEGLKFMVYLQKENIIDESGMPKERFSAEFPKEGPSILRIQQVVRGDSAAYFCASSPLAGSTDTQYFGPGTRLTVL.

V and J are TRBV2 and TRBJ1-6; D remains ambiguous. The germline V gene has CDR1 SNHLY and CDR2 FYNNEI. There are 15 residues in the CDR3. V lost 4 bases to trimming and J lost 8 bases, with 15 bases between them. As DNA, the CDR3 is TGTGCCAGCAGTGTGGTGCCCCATACAGATTCACCCCTCCACTTT. It specifies CASSVVPHTDSPLHF.

This chain connects TRBV18 to TRBJ2-1, with a weak D call TRBD1 (5 bases). The CDR3 sequence is 14 residues long. The germline gives CDR1 KGHSH, CDR2 LQKENI. Trimming left V 2 bases short and J 6 bases short, with 11 bases between. The CDR3 DNA follows: TGTGCCAGCTCACCAATTCAGGGTCCCAATGAGCAGTTCTTC. Amino acids: CASSPIQGPNEQFF.

The rearrangement links TRBV6-5 to TRBJ2-1; D is possibly TRBD2 (5 bases). This CDR3 spans 13 amino acids. V gave up 6 bases and J gave up 4 bases, with 10 bases separating them. Germline V gene sequence: CDR1 MNHEY, CDR2 SVGAGI. Written as DNA, the CDR3 is TGTGCCAGCAGAGCGGCCTCATACAATGAGCAGTTCTTC. Its translation: CASRAASYNEQFF.

This chain joins TRBV19 and TRBJ2-7, with 7 bases aligning to TRBD1. Germline loops: CDR1 LNHDA, CDR2 SQIVND (reference sequence). The CDR3 runs 13 residues. The ends lost 5 bases at V and 3 bases at J; junction bases unmatched: 4. This CDR3 reads CASSPRTGYEQYF. The CDR3 nucleotides are TGTGCCAGTAGTCCCCGGACAGGCTACGAGCAGTACTTC.

V gene TRBV4-1 combines with J gene TRBJ1-3; 7 positions match TRBD1. The CDR3 contains 20 residues. Trimming removed 3 bases from V and 0 bases from J; junction bases left unmatched: 17. From germline, CDR1 is MGHRA and CDR2 YSYEKL. CDR3 amino acids: CASSHLPGQSLQSSGNTIYF. The CDR3 DNA reads TGCGCCAGCAGCCACCTCCCGGGACAGAGTCTCCAATCCTCTGGAAACACCATATATTTT.

This clone was seen just once. The chain carries TRBV19 and TRBJ2-2, with a weak D call TRBD1 (5 bases). V shed 6 bases and J shed 5 bases, with 19 bases lying between them. Germline CDR1 and CDR2: LNHDA and SQIVND (reference sequence). The CDR3 consists of 16 residues. The chain's CDR3 is CASRPGRRSGTGELFF. CDR3 nucleotides: TGTGCCAGTAGGCCAGGGCGTCGATCGGGTACCGGGGAGCTGTTTTTT.

This clone has a single count. This rearrangement joins TRBV11-3 to TRBJ2-3; 7 bases match TRBD1. Germline V CDR1 and CDR2: SGHNT, YENEEA. The CDR3 totals 17 residues. The V and J ends lost 5 bases and 3 bases, in that order; junction bases with no gene match: 14. CDR3 sequence reads: CASSRGGRGERTDTQYF. The CDR3, as DNA: TGTGCCAGCAGCCGAGGGGGCCGAGGCGAGAGGACAGATACGCAGTATTTT.

The chain combines TRBV7-6 with TRBJ2-3; a weak D match, TRBD2 (6 bases). Trimming shortened V by 3 bases and J by 0 bases, and 13 bases separated the two germline ends. Germline CDR1 SGHVS, CDR2 FNYEAQ. This CDR3 region has 16 residues. CDR3: CASSFGGGISTDTQYF. The CDR3 coding sequence is TGTGCCAGCAGCTTTGGCGGCGGGATAAGCACAGATACGCAGTATTTT.

The chain couples TRBV9 to TRBJ2-5; D call uncertain. In germline, CDR1 is SGDLS, CDR2 YYNGEE. This CDR3 contains 14 residues. Trimming took off 0 bases at V and 4 bases at J, with 10 bases between the two ends. The CDR3, as DNA: TGTGCCAGCAGCGTAGACGTAGTAGTAGAGACCCAGTACTTC. This gives the protein CASSVDVVVETQYF.

The chain joins TRBV5-5 to TRBJ2-2, with TRBD2 as a possible D gene (6 bases). The CDR3 length is 16 residues. In germline, CDR1 is SGHKS, CDR2 YYEKEE (reference sequence). Trimming took off 2 bases at V and 5 bases at J, with 16 bases between the two ends. DNA of the CDR3: TGTGCCAGCAGCTTTTGGAGGGGAAAAGGGACCGGGGAGCTGTTTTTT. It is translated as CASSFWRGKGTGELFF.

The chain carries TRBV25-1 and TRBJ2-5, with D maybe TRBD2 (5 bases). Matching the DNA end better, TRBJ2-7 makes the J call doubtful. CDR1 is MGHDK, CDR2 SYGVNS, per germline. This CDR3 is 14 amino acids long. This CDR3 is CASSEGEDPYEQYF. Here the CDR3 DNA reads TGTGCCAGCAGTGAGGGAGAGGACCCCTACGAGCAGTACTTC.

This clone appeared once. The rearrangement links TRBV29-1 to TRBJ2-4; a weak D match, TRBD1 (5 bases). The V gene lost 7 bases and the J gene lost 6 bases, with 10 bases spanning the gap. The CDR3 contains 11 residues. Germline-derived CDR1 and CDR2 are SQVTM and ANQGSEA. This CDR3 is CSAGQRNIQYF. CDR3 in DNA: TGCAGCGCCGGACAAAGAAACATTCAGTACTTC.

The chain recombines TRBV12-5 with TRBJ2-1, with 16 positions matching TRBD2. After removal of 0 bases from V and 7 bases from J, the junction contained 9 bases not matched to a gene. Looked up from germline, CDR1 is LGHNT and CDR2 is FRNRAP. The CDR3 totals 19 residues. This CDR3 reads CASGLVHWGLAGGRNEQFF. The CDR3, as DNA: TGTGCTAGTGGTTTGGTACATTGGGGACTAGCGGGGGGGCGGAATGAGCAGTTCTTC.